The present T cell receptor beta chain was sequenced within a study of blood T cell repertoires in COVID-19 (dated by TCRdb to between 2020 and 2021). In terms of the full investigation: Samples from collaborators originated in the United States, Italy and Spain and spanned both the acute and convalescent phases of COVID-19. Where available, HLA class I and class II types were obtained from metadata supplied by the sample provider rather than from assay-based typing. Samples were obtained from the ongoing ImmuneRACE study (first 160 participants) and from 1,254 subjects provided by 6 global collaborators. A de-identified subject ID, COVID-19 status, age in years and sex were almost always included in the sample metadata. The dataset comprised deeply sampled blood TCRbeta repertoires from subjects exposed to, actively infected with, or recovered from COVID-19. The material from the prospective study consisted of cDNA or gDNA derived from T cells, B-cell-depleted T cells, or PBMCs. The repertoires were made available in a free public database intended to serve as a resource for research on the immune response to SARS-CoV-2. Results the study describes overall, beyond this receptor: The amount of clinical and demographic metadata varied by source and participant and was provided uncurated.

Concerning this clone itself: The antigen this receptor binds is unknown. Nothing much larger sits one base from this clone, and base qualities are not available.

The immunoSEQ Assay, a bias-controlled multiplex PCR, was used to amplify TCRbeta CDR3 regions from genomic DNA. The published analysis was carried out like this. Nucleated cell counts per sample were estimated from amplification of reference gene primers within the assay. Sequence reads were collapsed and filtered to measure the absolute abundance of every unique TCRbeta CDR3 rearrangement. Productive Simpson clonality was computed per sample as the square root of Simpson's diversity index over productive rearrangements. The table comes from immuneACCESS by way of TCRdb, which keeps in-frame sequences with V and J called. Part of the clones is missing from these tables; in studies checked, under half for an unresolved V gene and the rest for unknown reasons. That table is the source of V, J and clone size, and D and trimming were worked out from the DNA. This sample lists some 240,000 clones; 80% to 90% were detected once. Less than 8.5% of the sample is held by the ten biggest clonotypes.

Reading the germline V gene gives CDR1 KGHDR and CDR2 SFDVKD. Relative to germline, V is 0 bases shorter and J is 10 bases shorter, with 9 bases between their ends. From the cysteine up to the phenylalanine, the CDR3 has a length of 13 residues. Only the CDR3 part of the read is kept: 39 bases, read in frame from the first base. Enrolling through a virtual design, the prospective study's participants ranged in age from roughly 18 to 95 years and lived across roughly 24 United States geographic areas. To assign participants to cohorts, the prospective study relied on clinical history that participants themselves reported in a screening survey and a study questionnaire. Exposed participants were defined as having been in contact with someone with a PCR-confirmed or clinician-diagnosed COVID-19 case within 2 weeks of study entry. Mobile phlebotomists in the prospective study collected whole blood, serum and a nasopharyngeal or oropharyngeal swab from every participant. Participants in the prospective study had the option to provide additional blood draws and questionnaires over an approximately 2-month period. Blood samples from the prospective study were shipped frozen or at room temperature prior to DNA extraction.

This chain is built from TRBV24-1 and TRBJ2-1, with no D gene named confidently. The sequenced sample was PBMCs or T cells enriched from blood (not recorded which). This receptor was taken from a woman between 50 and 59 years old who had been exposed to COVID-19. In nucleotide form, the sequence is TGTGCCACCAGTGATTTGGTACTTAACGAGCAGTTCTTC. Its translation reads: CATSDLVLNEQFF.